Shown below are 6 T cell receptor beta chains from a single sample sequenced in a study of T cell clones after liver transplantation. Here immunoSEQ multiplex PCR was the method, and the copy in TCRdb shows in-frame clones only, minus some. The sample records more than 65,000 clones, 80% being singletons. The sequencing used CD4+ T cells from blood, collected 12 months after liver transplant. The source of these receptors is a human patient who received a liver transplant. Some T cells may trace back to the graft donor.

The J gene is TRBJ2-5, the V gene TRBV9; tentative D call: TRBD1 (6 bases). Germline CDR1 is SGDLS and CDR2 is YYNGEE. The CDR3 totals 14 residues. Between the trimmed V and J ends, which lost 2 bases and 2 bases, there was a span of 10 bases. The CDR3 sequence is CASSVDRTQETQYF. DNA for the CDR3: TGTGCCAGCAGCGTCGACAGGACACAAGAGACCCAGTACTTC.

J is TRBJ2-7 and V is TRBV6-1; D not resolved. This CDR3 has 12 amino acids. V gave up 6 bases and J gave up 5 bases, with 11 bases separating them. CDR1 is MNHNS, CDR2 SASEGT, per germline. CDR3 in amino acids: CASSPTLNEQYF. In nucleotides, the CDR3 is TGTGCCAGCAGCCCGACCCTAAACGAGCAGTACTTC.

The chain carries TRBV4-3 and TRBJ2-3, with a tentative D call TRBD1 (6 bases). CDR1 is LGHNA, CDR2 YSLEER, per germline. The ends were cut back, 0 bases at V and 6 bases at J, with 10 bases in the middle. The CDR3 is made up of 14 amino acids. The CDR3 loop reads CASSQDSGGDTQYF. CDR3 in DNA: TGCGCCAGCAGCCAAGATTCTGGGGGCGATACGCAGTATTTT.

The chain recombines TRBV5-4 with TRBJ2-2; weak D call: TRBD2 (6 bases). Germline V lookup: CDR1 SGHNT, CDR2 YYREEE (reference sequence). This CDR3 is built from 16 residues. V was cut by 0 bases and J by 4 bases, with 13 bases left in between. CDR3 coding DNA: TGTGCCAGCAGCTTGGGCGGTCTAGCGAGCACCGGGGAGCTGTTTTTT. Amino acids: CASSLGGLASTGELFF.

This sequence joins TRBV6-6 and TRBJ2-1; 9 bases agree with TRBD2. The CDR3 runs 14 residues. The germline V gene has CDR1 MNHNY and CDR2 SVGAGI (reference sequence). V lost 5 bases to trimming and J lost 10 bases; unmatched junction nucleotides: 9. The chain's CDR3 is CASSAREGLGEQFF. CDR3 bases: TGTGCCAGCAGTGCGCGGGAGGGCCTAGGAGAGCAGTTCTTC.

This rearrangement joins TRBV5-1 to TRBJ2-5; 7 bases agree with TRBD2. Germline lookup yields CDR1 SGHRS and CDR2 YFSETQ. Trimming at V came to 4 bases and at J to 1 base, leaving 4 bases not matched to a gene. CDR3 length equals 14 residues. CDR3 sequence: CASSGSSGQETQYF. DNA of the CDR3: TGCGCCAGCAGCGGATCTAGCGGCCAAGAGACCCAGTACTTC. Variable domain in full (rest from reference TRBV5-1 and TRBJ2-5): KAGVTQTPRYLIKTRGQQVTLSCSPISGHRSVSWYQQTPGQGLQFLFEYFSETQRNKGNFPGRFSGRQFSNSRSEMNVSTLELGDSALYLCASSGSSGQETQYFGPGTRLLVL.